This TCR beta chain was found in a study of cytomegalovirus exposure and HLA in healthy donors (dated by TCRdb to the late 2010s). Study-level background: According to an earlier analysis of a few hundred of the donors, some 180 million T cells yielded 120 million or so unique TCR beta sequences and approximately 300 Gb of sequence data. An early release covering about 600 HLA-typed donors comprised about 290 gigabases of sequencing data and around 80 million unique TCR sequences. Of the 300 to 450 genotyped donors, around 81% fell in the genetic ancestry cluster associated with self-reported Caucasian donors. The aim of the study was to test whether cataloging public T cell receptors could identify signatures of past pathogen exposure. The study used immunosequencing to profile the T cell repertoires of approximately 650 subjects and linked those repertoires to cytomegalovirus serostatus. In addition to the first cohort of 666 subjects, a separate validation cohort of some 120 different subjects was used. The study combined high-throughput TCR immunosequencing, statistical association of individual TCRs with disease status, and machine learning to predict cytomegalovirus infection status. In a later analysis, previously published TCR beta repertoires from 550 to 750 donors were re-analyzed and high-resolution HLA genotyping was added so that TCR occurrence patterns could be studied. The later analysis used no new phenotypic data to find candidate immune exposures, relying instead on TCR beta sequences and their occurrence across donors. An earlier analysis of around 580 of the donors used high-throughput TCR beta sequencing to judge whether each TCR beta V gene segment behaved as functional or pseudogenic. Donor age, sex, ethnicity and CMV serostatus were collected together with the repertoire data. Genome-wide SNP genotypes for about three fifths of the roughly 670 donors were used in a later genetic analysis, which treated that subset as a discovery cohort. All discovery cohort repertoires had been generated on a single sequencing platform. HLA typing included class I and class II loci at four-digit resolution. Typing coverage differed by locus: A, B, C, DRB1 and DQB1 were typed in about 629-630 donors, DQA1 in 500 to 550, DPA1 in some 600, and DPB1 in 400 to 490. Four or five DR-DQ haplotypes were treated as single units for association and clustering because of strong linkage in the cohort. On average, roughly 240,000 unique TCR beta nucleotide sequences were sequenced per donor among a few hundred genotyped donors of the cohort, with roughly 20% of those sequences being non-productive. Results and caveats for the whole study, not just this receptor: A cluster of highly shared sequence variants was judged likely to be a technical artifact of the sequencing pipeline. A later genetic analysis associated a missense DCLRE1C variant with V-gene and J-gene trimming of TCR beta chains, and an independent cohort replicated the association. In vitro tests confirmed that three of the cytomegalovirus-associated TCR beta chains recognize cytomegalovirus antigens. Because HLA typing was unavailable for some donors at each locus, only the typed subset was used in association tests. Compared with equally common non-associated chains, HLA-associated TCR beta chains in a later analysis were more clonally expanded and had lower generation probabilities. Several of the top co-occurrence clusters appeared to be linked to parvovirus B19, influenza, CMV and Epstein-Barr virus, according to a later analysis. A further reported finding was that TCR beta sequences accurately predicted the HLA-A and HLA-B alleles for most subjects in the first cohort. Cytomegalovirus status was reported to be diagnosed by the classifier with high specificity and sensitivity in both the original and validation cohorts. Correlated functional status among segregating V segments might be attributable to linkage disequilibrium, but an unknown experimental factor could not be ruled out. Immune exposure information for the cohort was limited to CMV serostatus. In the study, about 150 TCR beta chains were listed as associated with cytomegalovirus. An earlier analysis of approximately 500 of the donors showed that most TCR beta V segments appeared in productive rearrangements either about 90% or about 30% of the time, which broadly matched IMGT annotations. In a later analysis, TCR association rates were found to vary across HLA loci, with the most associated TCRs seen for DRB1 alleles and the fewest for HLA-C alleles. In a later analysis, most CMV-associated TCR beta chains were found to appear HLA-restricted, with HLA associations seemingly driven largely by CMV exposure. In a later genetic analysis, fewer N-insertions in productive TCRs were reported among donors in an Asian-associated ancestry cluster than the roughly 640-donor mean. Approximately 18 rarely observed V segments, including chromosome 9 orphons, were excluded from the earlier analysis of a few hundred of the donors because counts were too low. At a false discovery rate of 0.05, a later analysis linked roughly 17,000 TCR beta sequences to specific HLA alleles. The presence/absence analyses assumed that sequencing depth was roughly uniform across donors, and that assumption may not be true. According to the authors, the approach could potentially be generalized to other disease states and immunological phenotypes. Most TCR sequences were observed very rarely across donors, whereas some public TCRs were present in many individuals. Some IMGT-functional V segments, including TRBV6-2 and TRBV6-3, could not be distinguished by the 87-base-pair reads and were therefore excluded. When HLA alleles, especially DR and DQ, strongly co-occurred, attributing TCR associations to individual alleles was difficult. The cohort was sequenced for TCR beta chains only, and without alpha or paired-chain data the features that could be detected were limited.

The cohort consisted of approximately 690 healthy bone marrow donors. At the time of sampling, all cohort members were nominally healthy, though unrecorded immune exposures were likely present. The donor tested CMV seropositive and was one of the 289 seropositive cohort members. Every donor gave a peripheral blood sample, and the peripheral blood mononuclear cells from that sample were used for TCR beta sequencing. Genomic DNA was extracted from the blood cell samples with the Qiagen DNeasy Blood Extraction Kit. Library generation was performed with the immunoSEQ multiplex PCR assay. For the multiplex PCR, a mixture combining 60 forward primers for TCR Vbeta segments and 13 reverse primers for TCR Jbeta segments was used. A multiplex PCR assay on genomic DNA amplified the CDR3 region of rearranged TCR beta genes. The amplified TCR beta libraries were sequenced on the Illumina HiSeq System as 87-base-pair reads. The paper's data handling went like this. Across the roughly 640 repertoires, a later analysis counted some 80 million unique TCR beta chains, around 11 million of which were shared by at least two donors. A nearest-neighbor algorithm error-corrected the raw reads and collapsed the reads into unique sequences, merging closely related sequences to remove PCR and sequencing errors. V, D and J gene segments were assigned by aligning CDR3 sequences to IMGT reference sequences. For a sequence to be retained, at least a six-nucleotide match to both a V gene segment and a J gene segment was required. A rearrangement was called productive if the CDR3 had no stop codons and remained in frame with V and J, and every other rearrangement was called non-productive. CDR3 was defined according to IMGT convention as the region running from the second conserved V-encoded cysteine to the conserved J-encoded phenylalanine. In an earlier analysis of just under 600 of the donors, sequences lacking an unambiguous match to a single V gene segment were excluded. In an earlier analysis of around 590 of the donors, a V segment was called functional when productive rearrangements were above 56.7%, and segregating when the standard deviation between donors exceeded 5%. A statistical classification framework was built for diagnosing cytomegalovirus status from the catalog of TCR beta chain sequences. A later analysis assigned V and J genes by comparing TCR nucleotide sequences with IMGT/GENE-DB human TR gene sequences. Using the TCRdist pipeline, a later analysis assigned CDR3 sequences along with most-parsimonious VDJ recombination scenarios. In a later analysis, each TCR beta chain was defined by its CDR3 amino acid sequence together with its V-gene family, and reads lacking a unique V-gene family were excluded. A later analysis removed roughly 590 highly shared, low-generation-probability nucleotide sequences to deal with suspected cross-contamination and a sequencing artifact. In a later analysis, a clonal expansion index for each public chain was calculated from normalized within-repertoire ranks of inferred template counts. A later analysis computed generation probabilities with a VDJ recombination model fitted to out-of-frame rearrangements, and checked the results against IGoR. In a later analysis, TCR-TCR, TCR-HLA and TCR-CMV co-occurrence was scored with hypergeometric tests, and a repertoire-size bias correction was applied to TCR pairs. To estimate false discovery rates, a later analysis permuted the HLA or CMV assignments 20 times. In a later analysis, co-occurring TCRs were grouped using DBSCAN, with TCRdist sequence similarity added in when clustering inside HLA-allele-positive subsets. Repertoires with fewer than 30,000 or more than 120,000 public chains were left out of co-occurrence clustering, as were about five repertoires with anomalous nucleotide sharing. TCRdb mirrors the immuneACCESS table, restricted to in-frame sequences. Some clones are absent from its copies; in checked studies, under half trace to an unresolved V gene, and the reason for the others is unknown. V, J and clone size were drawn from that table, and D and trimming were deduced from the DNA. The sample includes around 61,000 clones, with about 90% observed a single time. The ten largest clones add up to approximately 1.4% of the sample.

Taken from the germline V gene, the CDR1 and CDR2 loops are SGHTA and FQGNSA. Its CDR3 holds 14 amino acids, cysteine through phenylalanine. Just CDR3 DNA is preserved here, 42 bases in frame from base 1. The junction carries 15 bases between V and J, which are trimmed by 5 bases and 5 bases respectively. A word on this clone: Its antigen specificity is not known. No much larger clone exists at a distance of one base, and base qualities are not known.

This TCR was sampled from a man aged 25 to 40 in good health and CMV-seropositive. Sequenced material: PBMCs. The rearranged chain carries TRBV7-2 and TRBJ1-1; a weak D assignment points to TRBD1 (5 bases agree). The DNA sequence follows: TGTGCCAGCAGCCTCGGGGGTCTTCGGACTGAAGCTTTCTTT. It specifies CASSLGGLRTEAFF.